The 4 T cell receptor beta chains presented below share a single source sample, sequenced in a study of tumor-infiltrating lymphocytes in oesophageal squamous cell carcinoma. One entry per CDR3 protein results from TCRdb running MiXCR on the PCR reads. The sample records about 16,000 distinct CDR3 sequences, roughly 53% being singletons. The sequencing sample was made of esophageal tumor tissue. The receptors come from a male donor with esophageal squamous cell carcinoma.

This clonotype was observed once. The chain links TRBV11-2 to TRBJ1-1; 10 bases fit TRBD1. CDR1 and CDR2 from the germline V gene are SGHAT and FQNNGV. This CDR3 spans 14 amino acids. The V gene end was trimmed by 5 bases and the J gene end by 5 bases; junction bases not matched to a gene: 5. The CDR3 nucleotides are TGTGCCAGCAGCGAGGACAGGGGGTATACTGAAGCTTTCTTT. Translation: CASSEDRGYTEAFF.

This clonotype has a count of ten or more. Lacking the conserved final phenylalanine or tryptophan, this CDR3 likely reflects a read error. The limits of the CDR3 on the DNA are not certain, so only TCRdb's listed CDR3 is given. The chain carries TRBV7-2 and TRBJ2-7; TRBD1 is the table's D call, not checked against the DNA. The CDR3 has 18 residues if both end residues are counted. Germline CDR1 and CDR2: SGHTA and FQGNSA. The CDR3 sequence: CASSLGGGQGYYGYTFGS.

By frequency in the sample, this clonotype is medium-sized. Here the CDR3 DNA reads TGTGCCAGCAGTGAGGACGCGGATACGCAGTATTTT. It encodes CASSEDADTQYF. This chain connects TRBV25-1 to TRBJ2-3; D uncertain. V dropped 3 bases and J dropped 6 bases, with 7 bases sitting between them. The CDR3 has 12 amino acids. Germline values: CDR1 MGHDK, CDR2 SYGVNS.

This clonotype occurred a few times. The chain employs TRBV7-9 and TRBJ2-5; weak D call: TRBD2 (5 bases). Germline V CDR1 and CDR2: SEHNR, FQNEAQ (reference sequence). The CDR3 is 15 amino acids. V lost 3 bases to trimming and J lost 4 bases, with 15 bases between them. The CDR3 DNA sequence: TGTGCCAGCAGCTTGTATGGGAGCTTGGGAGAGACCCAGTACTTC. Translation gives CASSLYGSLGETQYF.